This T cell receptor (beta chain) appears in the sequencing data of a study of human T cells and chemical hapten exposure. The study, taken as a whole, reports: Against controls, expanded TCRs gave rise to significantly more large CDR3 similarity clusters. No shift was seen in TCRs above 1 in 1000 frequency with DPC sensitization.

Time point here: pre-sensitization, week 0. Treatment defined: therapeutic diphenylcyclopropenone sensitization with weekly scalp DPC. Each patch test followed a blood draw. Alopecia patients deemed DPC-suitable, aged 18 to 70, excluding pregnancy. TCRdb re-called the RACE reads through MiXCR, storing one row per CDR3 protein. The data contain roughly 110,000 distinct CDR3 sequences, around 12% of them seen just once; the ten biggest clones take up 1.6%. This clonotype was seen a few times. What it recognizes is unknown. The trim removed 4 bases at V and 1 base at J, leaving 5 bases unmatched. Germline values: CDR1 DFQATT, CDR2 SNEGSKA (reference sequence). This CDR3 region has 14 residues.

This sequence was found in a woman aged 45 to 65 with alopecia areata. Some clones in this sample may be carry-over from other donors' samples. The chain joins TRBV20-1 to TRBJ2-3, with TRBD2 matching over 7 bases. The input for sequencing was whole blood, taken in connection with sensitization to the hapten diphenylcyclopropenone (DPC). The CDR3 sequence is CSAMGLPRTDTQYF. Here the CDR3 DNA reads TGCAGTGCTATGGGACTACCCCGCACAGATACGCAGTATTTT.